What follows are 23 T cell receptor beta chains derived from one specimen sequenced in a study of T-cell memory formation after mild COVID-19 (dated by TCRdb to the early 2020s). Library construction relied on 5' RACE. Instrument on record: Illumina NovaSeq 6000. TCRdb redid the processing of the public reads, applying fastp at Q25 and MiXCR, and retained in-frame beta chains. Each entry merges the rows of one CDR3 protein and shows their most common DNA and genes. This sample is represented by approximately 410,000 distinct CDR3 sequences; about 22% of them were singletons. Jointly, the top ten make up around 12% of the sample. Input material: PBMCs or a T cell subset sorted from them (not recorded which). These receptor sequences come from an adult woman who had mild COVID-19 (a few samples of this study predate the infection). The sample titles of this study are shuffled in the database, so cell type and time point are left out; the donor was told from shared clones.

The chain joins TRBV18 to TRBJ1-5; D is perhaps TRBD1 (5 bases). The V end lost 5 bases, the J end lost 5 bases, and 22 bases lay between the germline ends. CDR1 is KGHSH and CDR2 is LQKENI in the germline V gene. The CDR3 is 17 amino acids. This CDR3 is CASSDSRGTMGDQPQHF. The CDR3 nucleotides read TGTGCCAGCTCAGACAGTCGGGGGACGATGGGGGATCAGCCCCAGCATTTT.

This clonotype was recorded only once. This chain links TRBV18 with TRBJ2-1; D might be TRBD1 or TRBD2, each matching 5 bases. The germline V gene has CDR1 KGHSH and CDR2 LQKENI. Trimming stripped 4 bases from V and 0 bases from J, with 10 bases between. This CDR3 has 15 amino acids. Written as DNA, the CDR3 is TGTGCCAGCTCACAAATGGGGGTCTCCTACAATGAGCAGTTCTTC. Protein: CASSQMGVSYNEQFF.

This clonotype was found a few times. V gene TRBV15 combines with J gene TRBJ1-4; D is possibly TRBD1 (6 bases). Germline V gene lookup returns CDR1 LNHNV and CDR2 YYDKDF (reference sequence). The CDR3 runs to 15 residues. V lost 1 base, J lost 6 bases, and 12 bases lay in between. The CDR3 protein is CATSRVHRDDEKLFF. The CDR3 coding sequence is TGTGCCACCAGCAGAGTGCACAGGGACGATGAAAAACTGTTTTTT. Based on the CDR3 plus reference TRBV15 and TRBJ1-4, the full variable domain is DAMVIQNPRYQVTQFGKPVTLSCSQTLNHNVMYWYQQKSSQAPKLLFHYYDKDFNNEADTPDNFQSRRPNTSFCFLDIRSPGLGDTAMYLCATSRVHRDDEKLFFGSGTQLSVL.

This clonotype turned up a few times. This chain connects TRBV9 to TRBJ2-1; possible D gene TRBD2, 5 bases. The CDR3 sequence is 14 residues long. In germline, CDR1 is SGDLS, CDR2 YYNGEE. V was shortened by 3 bases and J by 9 bases, with 16 bases between the two germline ends. The CDR3 loop is CASSEGEAVGEQFF. CDR3 nucleotides: TGTGCCAGCAGCGAGGGAGAGGCGGTGGGTGAGCAGTTCTTC. The full variable domain, with the rest looked up from reference TRBV9 and TRBJ2-1, is DSGVTQTPKHLITATGQRVTLRCSPRSGDLSVYWYQQSLDQGLQFLIQYYNGEERAKGNILERFSAQQFPDLHSELNLSSLELGDSALYFCASSEGEAVGEQFFGPGTRLTVL.

The V call is TRBV30, the J call TRBJ2-7; a possible D gene is TRBD1 (6 bases). The germline V gene encodes CDR1 GTSNPN and CDR2 SVGIG (reference sequence). With 8 bases removed from V and 6 bases from J, the gap between germline ends came to 20 bases. The CDR3 spans 13 residues. CDR3 region: CALTGHSLIEQYF. For the CDR3, the DNA is TGTGCCCTAACGGGACATAGTCTTATCGAGCAGTACTTC.

The chain carries TRBV24-1 and TRBJ1-2; TRBD1 matches 8 bases. Germline trimming cut 5 bases from V and 4 bases from J; bases unmatched to any gene: 14. Germline loops: CDR1 KGHDR, CDR2 SFDVKD. This CDR3 has 17 residues. The CDR3 region has the DNA TGTGCCACCAGTGGAACTACCGGGACAGGAGAAGGCTATGGCTACACCTTC. This translates into CATSGTTGTGEGYGYTF.

The J gene is TRBJ1-6, the V gene TRBV2, with TRBD1 matching over 7 bases. The CDR3 runs 13 residues. Germline assignment: CDR1 SNHLY and CDR2 FYNNEI. J lost 9 bases, V lost 10 bases, and 9 bases had no gene match. CDR3 DNA: TGTGCCACGCCGGACAGGTTCGGTTCACCCCTCCACTTT. It translates to CATPDRFGSPLHF.

This clonotype was detected only a few times. V usage is TRBV30 and J usage is TRBJ2-3, with D maybe TRBD1 (6 bases). V was pared by 0 bases and J by 1 base, with 11 bases between. CDR1 is GTSNPN, CDR2 SVGIG, per germline (reference sequence). This CDR3 region has 15 residues. The CDR3 here is CAWSVSGVGTDTQYF. Written as DNA, the CDR3 is TGTGCCTGGAGTGTATCAGGGGTGGGCACAGATACGCAGTATTTT.

This clonotype turned up a few times. The rearrangement joins TRBV5-5 to TRBJ1-2; no definite D call. V dropped 2 bases and J dropped 3 bases, with 11 bases sitting between them. Germline V gene data show CDR1 as SGHKS and CDR2 as YYEKEE (reference sequence). The CDR3 covers 14 residues. The CDR3: CASSLTTVDYGYTF. CDR3 coding DNA: TGTGCCAGCAGCTTAACGACCGTTGACTATGGCTACACCTTC.

The chain carries TRBV29-1 and TRBJ2-1; 7 positions agree with TRBD2. CDR1 and CDR2 (germline): SQVTM, ANQGSEA. The CDR3 is made up of 14 amino acids. Germline trimming cut 8 bases from V and 0 bases from J; bases unmatched to any gene: 7. The CDR3 protein is CSSLGGSSYNEQFF. The DNA for the CDR3 is TGCAGCAGTCTTGGCGGGAGCTCCTACAATGAGCAGTTCTTC.

The chain links TRBV7-2 to TRBJ2-5; D is perhaps TRBD2 (6 bases). This CDR3 has 15 residues. Looked up from germline, CDR1 is SGHTA and CDR2 is FQGNSA. V was pared by 1 base and J by 1 base, with 10 bases between. CDR3: CASSLVRGPQETQYF. The CDR3 coding sequence is TGTGCCAGCAGCTTAGTGCGGGGCCCCCAAGAGACCCAGTACTTC.

Notes on this clonotype: One end of the junction does not line up with germline, which may come from a read error. This rearrangement joins TRBV5-5 to TRBJ2-1, with 11 bases matching TRBD2. Germline CDR1 reads SGHKS; CDR2 reads YYEKEE (reference sequence). The CDR3 covers 17 residues. CDR3 DNA: TGTGCCAGCAGCCATGGACTAGCGGGTGCATCCTCCAATGAGCAGTTCTTC. Translation gives CASSHGLAGASSNEQFF.

This clonotype was counted a few times. The J gene is TRBJ1-6, the V gene TRBV4-3; D gene ambiguous. Germline-derived CDR1 and CDR2 are LGHNA and YSLEER. CDR3 length equals 16 residues. V lost 0 bases and J 8 bases, leaving 14 bases between the germline ends. The DNA for the CDR3 is TGCGCCAGCAGCCAAGATGCAGCTTTCTACGATTCACCCCTCCACTTT. It encodes CASSQDAAFYDSPLHF.

This clonotype was detected a few times. The V gene is TRBV7-9, the J gene TRBJ2-5, with 10 bases lining up with TRBD2. With V trimmed by 2 bases and J by 5 bases, 8 bases remained unmatched. Germline CDR1 is SEHNR and CDR2 is FQNEAQ (reference sequence). This CDR3 has 16 amino acids. CDR3 sequence (DNA): TGTGCCAGCAGCTTAAGGGGTCTAGCGGGAGTGGAGACCCAGTACTTC. Translated: CASSLRGLAGVETQYF.

This clonotype was counted a single time. The chain uses TRBV10-3 and TRBJ2-2, with D uncertain. Germline V gene sequence: CDR1 ENHRY, CDR2 SYGVKD. The CDR3 consists of 12 residues. Trimming pared 2 bases from V and 8 bases from J, leaving 6 bases between. The CDR3 here is CAISEPGGELFF. In nucleotides, the CDR3 is TGTGCCATCAGTGAGCCAGGAGGGGAGCTGTTTTTT.

A few counts support this clonotype. The genes are TRBV2 and TRBJ2-7; possible D gene TRBD2, 7 bases. Germline assignment: CDR1 SNHLY and CDR2 FYNNEI. The CDR3 covers 12 residues. With 6 bases removed from V and 7 bases from J, the gap between germline ends came to 13 bases. CDR3 DNA: TGTGCCAGCAGAGGGGGAGGGGGAGAGCAGTACTTC. The encoded protein is CASRGGGGEQYF.

This clonotype has only a few counts. The chain couples TRBV15 to TRBJ2-1; the match to TRBD2 covers 8 bases. J lost 6 bases, V lost 0 bases, and 4 bases had no gene match. The germline V gene encodes CDR1 LNHNV and CDR2 YYDKDF (reference sequence). The CDR3 contains 15 residues. Here the CDR3 DNA reads TGTGCCACCAGCAGAGATCAAGGGACTAGCAATGAGCAGTTCTTC. Protein: CATSRDQGTSNEQFF.

This clonotype was seen a few times. V and J are TRBV20-1 and TRBJ2-1; 11 bases are shared with TRBD1. V was pared by 5 bases and J by 3 bases, with 6 bases of the junction left unmatched. The length of the CDR3 is 15 residues. The germline gives CDR1 DFQATT, CDR2 SNEGSKA (reference sequence). DNA for the CDR3: TGCAGTGCTCTCACCGGGACAGGGGGCTACAATGAGCAGTTCTTC. Translation: CSALTGTGGYNEQFF.

This clonotype was found a few times. V is TRBV20-1 and J is TRBJ2-7; 10 nucleotides align to TRBD2. Germline assignment: CDR1 DFQATT and CDR2 SNEGSKA (reference sequence). The CDR3 extends over 15 amino acids. Trimming at V came to 1 base and at J to 0 bases, leaving 3 bases not matched to a gene. The CDR3, as DNA: TGCAGTGCTAGAGTTGGACTAGCGGTCTCCTACGAGCAGTACTTC. Encoded protein: CSARVGLAVSYEQYF.

This clonotype was picked up a small number of times. CDR3 DNA sequence: TGTGCCAGCCAGAAGCTTGCCGGGACAGTCCCCTATGGCTACACCTTC. Translating it yields CASQKLAGTVPYGYTF. The chain carries TRBV9 and TRBJ1-2, with 7 bases lining up with TRBD1. CDR1 SGDLS and CDR2 YYNGEE come from the germline V gene. The CDR3 spans 16 residues. With 7 bases clipped from V and 4 bases from J, the junction kept 16 bases outside the gene matches.

This clonotype has a handful of counts. This chain links TRBV20-1 with TRBJ1-4, with no clear D. Germline-derived CDR1 and CDR2 are DFQATT and SNEGSKA (reference sequence). This CDR3 is built from 10 residues. Trimming removed 3 bases at V and 9 bases at J, with 5 bases between. The CDR3 region has the DNA TGCAGTGCTAGTGAGAAAAAACTGTTTTTT. It specifies CSASEKKLFF.

The rearrangement joins TRBV5-1 to TRBJ2-2; tentative D call: TRBD2 (5 bases). The CDR3 spans 15 residues. Trimming shortened V by 4 bases and J by 7 bases, and 17 bases separated the two germline ends. Looked up from germline, CDR1 is SGHRS and CDR2 is YFSETQ. The CDR3 spells CASSPMNGVSGELFF. CDR3 sequence (DNA): TGCGCCAGCAGCCCAATGAACGGGGTCAGCGGGGAGCTGTTTTTT.

The J gene is TRBJ1-1, the V gene TRBV9; maybe TRBD1 (5 bases). V lost 0 bases and J lost 7, with 16 bases in between. This CDR3 comprises 15 residues. Per the germline V gene, CDR1 is SGDLS and CDR2 is YYNGEE. The CDR3 bases are TGTGCCAGCAGCGTAGGCCGGGGGGGATCTTATGAAGCTTTCTTT. Residues: CASSVGRGGSYEAFF.